This T cell receptor beta chain was sequenced in a study of shared clonotypes between healthy human individuals. The authors divided CD4+ cells into CD45RA+ naive and CD45RA-negative memory subsets. Notes on the study in general: Only blood was sampled; tissue repertoires likely differ. At large depth, rarefaction still showed sorted-subset sequencing to be incomplete.

As to this clone: Its matching antigen is unknown.

The CDR3 is 15 amino acids. Germline CDR1 reads SGHAT; CDR2 reads FQNNGV. V lost 6 bases to trimming and J lost 0 bases; unmatched junction nucleotides: 6. Profiled with immunoSEQ multiplex PCR; TCRdb holds only in-frame clones, not every one. Of around 980,000 clones in the sample, about 80% were seen once. The clonotype was recovered from a man between 18 and 35 years old in good health. Some clones in this sample may be carry-over from other donors' samples. Input material: memory CD4+ T cells from PBMCs. The subset denotes: CD45RA-negative fraction. The V call is TRBV11-2, the J call TRBJ2-7; 9 bases are a match to TRBD2. The CDR3 coding sequence is TGTGCCAGCAGTCTAGCGGGACTTACCTCCTACGAGCAGTACTTC. It specifies CASSLAGLTSYEQYF.